These 23 T cell receptor beta chains share one sample of origin, sequenced in a study of shared clonotypes between healthy human individuals. Measured with immunoSEQ multiplex PCR; TCRdb has only the in-frame clones, and not every one. The sample records around 2,100,000 clones, about 95% being singletons. Only CD45RO-negative cells positively selected for CCR7 counted as naive CD8 cells, so terminally differentiated effector memory CD45RA+ cells were excluded. Material: naive CD8+ T cells sorted from blood. The source is a man aged 18 to 30 in good health.

This chain joins TRBV13 and TRBJ2-7; D uncertain. The CDR3 has 15 residues. V lost 0 bases and J 0 bases, leaving 9 bases between the germline ends. CDR1 is PRHDT, CDR2 FYEKMQ, per germline (reference sequence). The CDR3 loop is CASSLGRAISYEQYF. CDR3 sequence (DNA): TGTGCCAGCAGCTTAGGCCGTGCCATCTCCTACGAGCAGTACTTC.

A note on this clone: Other DNA sequences in the same sample also yield this CDR3. V and J are TRBV4-1 and TRBJ2-7, with 14 bases lining up with TRBD2. The germline CDR1 and CDR2 sequences are MGHRA and YSYEKL. J was trimmed by 2 bases and V by 4 bases; bases with no gene match: 1. The CDR3 runs to 15 residues. In nucleotides, the CDR3 is TGCGCCAGCAGCCCGGGACTAGCGGGGGCCTACGAGCAGTACTTC. It translates to CASSPGLAGAYEQYF.

This sequence joins TRBV6-5 and TRBJ2-2; a possible D gene is TRBD2 (6 bases). V was shortened by 6 bases and J by 0 bases, with 11 bases between the two germline ends. CDR1 and CDR2 from the germline V gene are MNHEY and SVGAGI. This CDR3 comprises 15 residues. This chain's CDR3 is CASSQGTANTGELFF. The CDR3 nucleotides read TGTGCCAGCAGCCAAGGGACTGCGAACACCGGGGAGCTGTTTTTT.

This clone was seen a handful of times. The same CDR3 also results from other DNA sequences found in this sample. The chain recombines TRBV27 with TRBJ2-7, with D possibly being TRBD1 or TRBD2 (5 bases each). The CDR3 consists of 12 residues. The germline V gene encodes CDR1 MNHEY and CDR2 SMNVEV (reference sequence). The V end was cut by 0 bases, the J end by 6 bases, with 6 bases between. The CDR3 spells CASSLSGVEQYF. Written as DNA, the CDR3 is TGTGCCAGCAGTTTATCGGGGGTCGAGCAGTACTTC.

The CDR3 DNA sequence: TGTGCCAGCAGCTTCTTTCCAGACTCCGGGGATACGCAGTATTTT. Residues: CASSFFPDSGDTQYF. This chain connects TRBV5-6 to TRBJ2-3; D not resolved. Trimming removed 2 bases at V and 6 bases at J, with 16 bases between. Germline assignment: CDR1 SGHDT and CDR2 YYEEEE. The CDR3 totals 15 residues.

CDR3 residues: CASSFPSSGQGYTF. CDR3 DNA sequence: TGTGCCAGCAGTTTCCCATCTTCGGGTCAGGGCTACACCTTC. The gene calls are TRBV28 and TRBJ1-2; D ambiguous. CDR3 length equals 14 residues. V was cut by 3 bases and J by 8 bases, with 16 bases left in between. The germline CDR1 and CDR2 sequences are MDHEN and SYDVKM.

The rearrangement links TRBV4-1 to TRBJ1-1; D gene unclear. V lost 5 bases and J 2 bases, leaving 18 bases between the germline ends. The germline CDR1 and CDR2 sequences are MGHRA and YSYEKL. The CDR3 spans 16 residues. CDR3 residues: CASSSRATQTNTEAFF. DNA for the CDR3: TGCGCCAGCAGCTCTCGTGCGACTCAAACAAACACTGAAGCTTTCTTT.

CDR3 amino acids: CASSLTDTYDSPLHF. The CDR3 DNA reads as TGTGCCAGCAGCTTGACCGACACGTATGATTCACCCCTCCACTTT. The chain joins TRBV7-3 to TRBJ1-6, with unresolved D. Germline V gene data show CDR1 as SGHTA and CDR2 as FQGTGA. V lost 3 bases, J lost 8 bases, and 14 bases lay in between. The length of the CDR3 is 15 residues. The entire variable domain, with the rest obtained from reference TRBV7-3 and TRBJ1-6, is as follows: GAGVSQTPSNKVTEKGKYVELRCDPISGHTALYWYRQSLGQGPEFLIYFQGTGAADDSGLPNDRFFAVRPEGSVSTLKIQRTERGDSAVYLCASSLTDTYDSPLHFGNGTRLTVT.

This clone was observed a single time. The chain carries TRBV7-9 and TRBJ1-2; weak D call: TRBD1 (5 bases). The germline V gene has CDR1 SEHNR and CDR2 FQNEAQ (reference sequence). V lost 3 bases to trimming and J lost 3 bases, with 8 bases between them. The CDR3 runs 13 residues. CDR3 residues: CASSLTEDYGYTF. The DNA for the CDR3 is TGTGCCAGCAGCTTGACAGAGGACTATGGCTACACCTTC.

The rearrangement uses TRBV19 and TRBJ2-7; 9 positions match TRBD2. J was trimmed by 5 bases and V by 1 base; bases with no gene match: 6. The CDR3 sequence is 15 residues long. Germline CDR1 reads LNHDA; CDR2 reads SQIVND (reference sequence). The CDR3 spells CASSIGASGNHEQYF. CDR3 sequence (DNA): TGTGCCAGTAGTATAGGGGCTAGCGGGAACCACGAGCAGTACTTC.

The chain recombines TRBV9 with TRBJ2-6, with a weak D call TRBD1 (5 bases). Germline V gene data show CDR1 as SGDLS and CDR2 as YYNGEE. V gave up 3 bases and J gave up 2 bases, with 12 bases separating them. The CDR3 is 16 amino acids. The CDR3 sequence is CASSGWGSPGANVLTF. For the CDR3, the DNA is TGTGCCAGCAGCGGGTGGGGCTCCCCTGGGGCCAACGTCCTGACTTTC.

The chain couples TRBV30 to TRBJ2-7; D not resolved. The CDR3 has 12 residues. Trimming stripped 2 bases from V and 1 base from J, with 6 bases between. From germline, CDR1 is GTSNPN and CDR2 SVGIG (reference sequence). The CDR3 nucleotides read TGTGCCTGGAGTAGGCAATCCTACGAGCAGTACTTC. Amino acids: CAWSRQSYEQYF.

The chain links TRBV6-1 to TRBJ1-3; 7 bases align to TRBD1. The CDR3 extends over 13 amino acids. Germline V gene lookup returns CDR1 MNHNS and CDR2 SASEGT. Germline trimming cut 6 bases from V and 8 bases from J; bases unmatched to any gene: 7. Written as DNA, the CDR3 is TGTGCCAGCAGGATACAGGGGTGGGACACCATATATTTT. Its protein product is CASRIQGWDTIYF.

The V gene is TRBV5-4, the J gene TRBJ2-7; D ambiguous. The length of the CDR3 is 14 residues. Germline V gives CDR1 SGHNT, CDR2 YYREEE (reference sequence). The ends were cut back, 3 bases at V and 2 bases at J, with 12 bases in the middle. CDR3 sequence reads: CASSSWARPYEQYF. In DNA form, the CDR3 reads TGTGCCAGCAGCTCGTGGGCCAGGCCCTACGAGCAGTACTTC. The full variable domain, completed using reference TRBV5-4 and TRBJ2-7, is ETGVTQSPTHLIKTRGQQVTLRCSSQSGHNTVSWYQQALGQGPQFIFQYYREEENGRGNFPPRFSGLQFPNYSSELNVNALELDDSALYLCASSSWARPYEQYFGPGTRLTVT.

This clone was recorded a few times. Different DNA sequences within this sample yield the same CDR3. The chain joins TRBV7-2 to TRBJ2-7; D gene ambiguous. The CDR3 runs to 12 residues. V gave up 1 base and J gave up 4 bases, with 5 bases separating them. Per the germline V gene, CDR1 is SGHTA and CDR2 is FQGNSA. The chain's CDR3 is CASSLGDYEQYF. CDR3 bases: TGTGCCAGCAGCTTAGGGGATTACGAGCAGTACTTC.

As to this clone: This specimen includes other DNA sequences encoding the same CDR3. The chain couples TRBV6-5 to TRBJ1-2; TRBD1 agrees at 8 bases. The J segment lost 2 bases and the V segment lost 6 bases, leaving 8 bases of the junction unmatched. This CDR3 contains 15 residues. Germline V gives CDR1 MNHEY, CDR2 SVGAGI. The CDR3, as DNA: TGTGCCAGCAGCTCGGACAGGGAGGCGAACTATGGCTACACCTTC. Encoded protein: CASSSDREANYGYTF.

As to this clone: Other DNA sequences of this sample code for an identical CDR3. The CDR3 DNA is TGCGCCAGCAGCTTGGAGGGTTACGAGCAGTACTTC. This encodes CASSLEGYEQYF. The chain carries TRBV5-1 and TRBJ2-7; D gene ambiguous. Germline V lookup: CDR1 SGHRS, CDR2 YFSETQ. Trimming removed 0 bases at V and 4 bases at J, with 5 bases between. CDR3 length: 12 residues. Full variable domain (missing parts from reference TRBV5-1 and TRBJ2-7): KAGVTQTPRYLIKTRGQQVTLSCSPISGHRSVSWYQQTPGQGLQFLFEYFSETQRNKGNFPGRFSGRQFSNSRSEMNVSTLELGDSALYLCASSLEGYEQYFGPGTRLTVT.

Written as DNA, the CDR3 is TGCGCCAGCAGCCCTGGACAGGGTGACGAGCAGTACTTC. It is translated as CASSPGQGDEQYF. The V and J genes are TRBV10-1 and TRBJ2-7; 8 bases are a match to TRBD1. Germline-derived CDR1 and CDR2 are WNHNN and SYGVQD (reference sequence). This CDR3 region has 13 residues. J was trimmed by 5 bases and V by 6 bases; bases with no gene match: 6.

The chain has TRBV7-9 and TRBJ2-3, with 7 positions matching TRBD2. The CDR3 has 16 amino acids. Trimming cost V 1 base and J 0 bases; bases outside gene matches: 4. Germline assignment: CDR1 SEHNR and CDR2 FQNEAQ (reference sequence). CDR3 DNA: TGTGCCAGCAGCTTAGTGGCGGGGGTTAGCACAGATACGCAGTATTTT. The encoded protein is CASSLVAGVSTDTQYF.

The chain is built from TRBV30 and TRBJ2-7; 10 nucleotides line up with TRBD1. The germline V gene has CDR1 GTSNPN and CDR2 SVGIG (reference sequence). Losses at the gene ends were 2 bases for V and 3 bases for J; bases not matched to a gene: 4. The CDR3 contains 14 residues. The CDR3 nucleotides read TGTGCCTGGAGTTGGGGACAGGGGAACTACGAGCAGTACTTC. Its protein product is CAWSWGQGNYEQYF.

This clone was seen only once. The chain couples TRBV18 to TRBJ1-2; 12 bases are shared with TRBD1. The length of the CDR3 is 17 residues. After removal of 2 bases from V and 3 bases from J, the junction contained 7 bases not matched to a gene. Germline V CDR1 and CDR2: KGHSH, LQKENI. DNA of the CDR3: TGTGCCAGCTCACCAGGGACAGGGGGCTTTCTCTACTATGGCTACACCTTC. Its translation is CASSPGTGGFLYYGYTF.

In its sample, this clone was seen once. V is TRBV4-1 and J is TRBJ1-1; weak D call: TRBD1 (5 bases). Germline CDR1 is MGHRA and CDR2 is YSYEKL. This CDR3 region has 15 residues. V lost 3 bases to trimming and J lost 4 bases, with 15 bases between them. The CDR3 nucleotides are TGCGCCAGCAGCCATCAAATTGGGGGACCCACTGAAGCTTTCTTT. Amino acid sequence: CASSHQIGGPTEAFF.

The V and J genes are TRBV5-4 and TRBJ2-7; 8 bases line up with TRBD2. The V gene's germline CDR1 is SGHNT and CDR2 YYREEE (reference sequence). The CDR3 contains 14 residues. Unmatched junction bases numbered 10, after V lost 4 bases and J lost 7 bases. This CDR3 is CASSPSGSVREQYF. CDR3 sequence (DNA): TGTGCCAGCAGCCCCAGCGGGAGCGTACGTGAGCAGTACTTC.